Below are 7 T cell receptor beta chains sequenced from a single sample in a study of identical twins. TCRdb passed the 5' RACE reads through MiXCR, listing each CDR3 protein once. The repertoire holds approximately 94,000 distinct CDR3 sequences, with around 5.5% as singletons. What was sequenced was memory T cells sorted from blood. Every receptor here comes from a woman between 50 and 59 years old in good health.

The sample holds many counts of this clonotype. The chain joins TRBV25-1 to TRBJ1-1; the D is unclear. V was cut by 6 bases and J by 0 bases, with 5 bases left in between. This CDR3 is 12 amino acids long. Germline assignment: CDR1 MGHDK and CDR2 SYGVNS. This chain's CDR3 is CASRGVNTEAFF. CDR3 sequence (DNA): TGTGCCAGCAGGGGAGTGAACACTGAAGCTTTCTTT.

This clonotype was seen at least ten times. V gene TRBV24-1 combines with J gene TRBJ2-5, with 12 bases lining up with TRBD1. CDR3 length equals 19 residues. The V gene end was trimmed by 9 bases and the J gene end by 5 bases; junction bases not matched to a gene: 21. Germline assignment: CDR1 KGHDR and CDR2 SFDVKD. This CDR3 reads CATGGISNQPGQGAETQYF. The CDR3, as DNA: TGTGCCACCGGAGGAATATCGAATCAACCGGGACAGGGGGCTGAGACCCAGTACTTC.

This clonotype was picked up many times. The chain links TRBV29-1 to TRBJ2-3; D is uncertain. This CDR3 is built from 11 residues. CDR1 is SQVTM, CDR2 ANQGSEA, per germline. Trimming removed 4 bases at V and 4 bases at J, with 6 bases between. CDR3 bases: TGCAGCGTTGTTTCGGCAGATACGCAGTATTTT. Protein product: CSVVSADTQYF.

This chain links TRBV7-2 with TRBJ1-2, with TRBD1 as a possible D gene (5 bases). The V end lost 1 base, the J end lost 8 bases, and 14 bases lay between the germline ends. Germline V gene data show CDR1 as SGHTA and CDR2 as FQGNSA. This CDR3 contains 14 residues. CDR3 sequence: CASSLVSRVGGYTF. The CDR3 DNA reads TGTGCCAGCAGCTTAGTATCCAGGGTAGGCGGCTACACCTTC.

V is TRBV6-2 or TRBV6-3 and J is TRBJ1-5; a possible D gene is TRBD1 (6 bases). The CDR3 has 12 residues. Per the germline V gene, CDR1 is MNHEY and CDR2 is SVGEGT. Trimming pared 6 bases from V and 7 bases from J, leaving 10 bases between. This CDR3 reads CASSPGAQPQHF. DNA for the CDR3: TGTGCCAGCAGCCCGGGGGCACAGCCCCAGCATTTT.

The table lists this clonotype with many counts. This chain connects TRBV6-1 to TRBJ2-1; 9 bases map to TRBD2. In germline, CDR1 is MNHNS, CDR2 SASEGT. This CDR3 contains 13 residues. The J segment lost 6 bases and the V segment lost 8 bases, leaving 5 bases of the junction unmatched. CDR3 loop: CASASGIFNEQFF. The CDR3 DNA sequence: TGTGCCAGCGCTAGCGGGATCTTCAATGAGCAGTTCTTC.

This clonotype was counted only a few times. For the CDR3, the DNA is TGTGCCAGCAGTCCGTGGCCGAACACCGGGGAGCTGTTTTTT. As protein: CASSPWPNTGELFF. The V and J genes are TRBV12-3 or TRBV12-4 and TRBJ2-2; D call uncertain. The V end lost 5 bases, the J end lost 0 bases, and 7 bases lay between the germline ends. This CDR3 has 14 amino acids.